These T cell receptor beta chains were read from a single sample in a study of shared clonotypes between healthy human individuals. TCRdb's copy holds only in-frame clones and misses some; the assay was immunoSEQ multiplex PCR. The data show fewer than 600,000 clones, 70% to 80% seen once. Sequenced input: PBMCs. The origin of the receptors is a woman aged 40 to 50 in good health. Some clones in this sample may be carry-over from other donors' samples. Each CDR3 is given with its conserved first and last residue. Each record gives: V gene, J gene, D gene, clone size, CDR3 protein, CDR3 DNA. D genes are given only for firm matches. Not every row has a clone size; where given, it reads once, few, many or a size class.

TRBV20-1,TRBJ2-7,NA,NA,CSATSSYEQYF,TGCAGTGCTACTAGTTCCTACGAGCAGTACTTC
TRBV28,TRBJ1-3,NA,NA,CASSLKGHRNTIYF,TGTGCCAGCAGTTTAAAAGGGCACAGAAACACCATATATTTT
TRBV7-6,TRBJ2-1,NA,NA,CASSLVVGLYHNEQFF,TGTGCCAGCAGCTTAGTGGTGGGCCTATACCACAATGAGCAGTTCTTC
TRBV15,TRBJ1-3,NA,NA,CATSRARAAQAGNTIYF,TGTGCCACCAGCAGAGCTCGGGCAGCGCAAGCTGGAAACACCATATATTTT
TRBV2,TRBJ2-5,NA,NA,CASRGEETQYF,TGTGCCAGCAGGGGAGAAGAGACCCAGTACTTC
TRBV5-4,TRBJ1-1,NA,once,CASSLLEMNTEAFF,TGTGCCAGCAGCTTGCTAGAGATGAACACTGAAGCTTTCTTT
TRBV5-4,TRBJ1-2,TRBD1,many,CASSLGDRANYGYTF,TGTGCCAGCAGCCTCGGGGACAGAGCTAACTATGGCTACACCTTC
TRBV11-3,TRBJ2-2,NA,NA,CASSLGQSSNTGELFF,TGTGCCAGCAGCTTAGGACAGTCCTCGAACACCGGGGAGCTGTTTTTT
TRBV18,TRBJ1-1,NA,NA,CASSPGVGTEAFF,TGTGCCAGCTCCCCAGGGGTTGGAACTGAAGCTTTCTTT
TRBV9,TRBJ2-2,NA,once,CASTRVVSGTGELFF,TGTGCCAGCACCCGAGTCGTGAGTGGGACCGGGGAGCTGTTTTTT
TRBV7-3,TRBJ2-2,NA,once,CASSFSGGRGTGELFF,TGTGCCAGCAGCTTTTCCGGGGGCCGAGGCACCGGGGAGCTGTTTTTT
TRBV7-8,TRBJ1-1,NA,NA,CASSNNGGLRTEAFF,TGTGCCAGCAGCAACAACGGGGGCCTGAGAACTGAAGCTTTCTTT
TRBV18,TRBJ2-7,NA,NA,CASSPGRDNNEQYF,TGTGCCAGCTCACCAGGGCGGGACAATAACGAGCAGTACTTC
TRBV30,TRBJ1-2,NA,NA,CAWSWQGNYGYTF,TGTGCCTGGAGTTGGCAGGGTAACTATGGCTACACCTTC
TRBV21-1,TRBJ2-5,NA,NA,CASSKVGPPRETQYF,TGTGCCAGCAGCAAAGTTGGACCCCCCCGAGAGACCCAGTACTTC
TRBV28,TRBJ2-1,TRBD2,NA,CASSLARLRGRPNEQFF,TGTGCCAGCAGTTTGGCCCGCCTTCGCGGGAGGCCAAATGAGCAGTTCTTC
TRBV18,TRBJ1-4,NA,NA,CASSPRQYQTNEKLFF,TGTGCCAGCTCACCCCGACAATATCAGACTAATGAAAAACTGTTTTTT
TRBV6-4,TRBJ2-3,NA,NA,CASSLSALDTQYF,TGTGCCAGCAGCTTGTCCGCCCTGGATACGCAGTATTTT
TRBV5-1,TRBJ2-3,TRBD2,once,CASSRTSGYSDTQYF,TGCGCCAGCAGCCGGACTAGCGGGTACTCAGATACGCAGTATTTT
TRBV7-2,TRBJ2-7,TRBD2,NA,CASSLDASGNSYEQYF,TGTGCCAGCAGCTTAGATGCTAGCGGGAACTCCTACGAGCAGTACTTC
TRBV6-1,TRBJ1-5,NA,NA,CASSMDRYSNQPQHF,TGTGCCAGCAGCATGGACAGATATAGCAATCAGCCCCAGCATTTT
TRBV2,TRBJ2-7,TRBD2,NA,CASSDSGGTYEQYF,TGTGCCAGCAGTGATAGCGGGGGTACCTACGAGCAGTACTTC
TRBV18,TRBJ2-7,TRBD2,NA,CASSPGLAGGLYEQYF,TGTGCCAGCTCACCCGGACTAGCGGGAGGGTTATACGAGCAGTACTTC
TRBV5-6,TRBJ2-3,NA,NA,CASSLLGTADTQYF,TGTGCCAGCAGCTTGTTAGGGACGGCAGATACGCAGTATTTT
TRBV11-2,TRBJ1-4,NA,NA,CASSPPAGEKLFF,TGTGCCAGCAGCCCCCCTGCAGGTGAAAAACTGTTTTTT
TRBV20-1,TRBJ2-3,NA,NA,CSARTDTQYF,TGCAGTGCTAGGACAGATACGCAGTATTTT
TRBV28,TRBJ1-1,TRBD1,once,CASSALTGWGTEAFF,TGTGCCAGCAGTGCTCTGACAGGGTGGGGAACTGAAGCTTTCTTT
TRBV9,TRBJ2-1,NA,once,CASQAGGNEQFF,TGTGCCAGCCAAGCTGGGGGCAATGAGCAGTTCTTC
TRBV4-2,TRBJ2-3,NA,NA,CASSQEGVRTEGTDTQYF,TGTGCCAGCAGCCAAGAGGGGGTCAGAACTGAGGGCACAGATACGCAGTATTTT
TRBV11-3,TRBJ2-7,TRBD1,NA,CASSLGQGTYEQYF,TGTGCCAGCAGCTTAGGACAGGGGACCTACGAGCAGTACTTC
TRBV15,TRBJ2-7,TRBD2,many,CATSKGLAGVSYEQYF,TGTGCCACCAGCAAAGGACTAGCGGGAGTATCCTACGAGCAGTACTTC
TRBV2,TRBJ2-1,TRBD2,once,CASSELSGGVREQFF,TGTGCCAGCAGTGAACTTAGCGGGGGCGTTCGGGAGCAGTTCTTC
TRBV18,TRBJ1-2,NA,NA,CASSPGTYGYTF,TGTGCCAGCTCCCCAGGAACATATGGCTACACCTTC
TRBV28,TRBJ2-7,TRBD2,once,CASSLISGSKTYEQYF,TGTGCCAGCAGTCTAATAAGCGGGAGCAAAACGTACGAGCAGTACTTC
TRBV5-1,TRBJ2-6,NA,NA,CASSLDSSGGANVLTF,TGCGCCAGCAGCTTGGACAGTTCGGGTGGGGCCAACGTCCTGACTTTC
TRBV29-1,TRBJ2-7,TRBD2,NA,CSARTSGRSEQYF,TGCAGCGCACGGACTAGCGGGAGGAGCGAGCAGTACTTC
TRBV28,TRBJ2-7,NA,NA,CASSPNWDEQYF,TGTGCCAGCAGCCCAAACTGGGACGAGCAGTACTTC
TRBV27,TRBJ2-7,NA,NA,CASKGWGSYEQYF,TGTGCCAGCAAGGGGTGGGGCTCCTACGAGCAGTACTTC
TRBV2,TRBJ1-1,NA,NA,CASNGRPNTEAFF,TGTGCCAGCAATGGACGGCCGAACACTGAAGCTTTCTTT
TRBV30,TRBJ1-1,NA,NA,CAWQTLSNTEAFF,TGTGCCTGGCAGACCCTCTCGAACACTGAAGCTTTCTTT
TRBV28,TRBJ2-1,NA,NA,CASSQYPGEQFF,TGTGCCAGCAGTCAATACCCAGGGGAACAGTTCTTC
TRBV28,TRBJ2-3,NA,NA,CASSPELDTQYF,TGTGCCAGCAGTCCTGAATTAGATACGCAGTATTTT
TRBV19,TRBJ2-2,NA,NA,CASSLPRRGTGELFF,TGTGCCAGTAGTCTCCCGAGGAGAGGCACCGGGGAGCTGTTTTTT
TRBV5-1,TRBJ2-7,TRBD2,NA,CASSPRGRYEQYF,TGCGCCAGCAGCCCCCGCGGGAGGTACGAGCAGTACTTC
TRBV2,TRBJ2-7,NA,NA,CASKIRDFSYEQYF,TGTGCCAGCAAGATACGGGACTTCTCCTACGAGCAGTACTTC
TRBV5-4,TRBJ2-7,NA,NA,CASSLWGRENEQYF,TGTGCCAGCAGCTTGTGGGGCAGGGAAAACGAGCAGTACTTC
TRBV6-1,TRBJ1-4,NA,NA,CASSEVLGWEKLFF,TGTGCCAGCAGTGAAGTACTGGGGTGGGAAAAACTGTTTTTT
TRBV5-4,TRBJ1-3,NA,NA,CASSADRDSGNTIYF,TGTGCCAGCAGCGCGGACAGAGACTCTGGAAACACCATATATTTT
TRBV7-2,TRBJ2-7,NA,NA,CASSLARADEQYF,TGTGCCAGCAGCTTAGCGCGGGCCGACGAGCAGTACTTC
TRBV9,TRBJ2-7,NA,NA,CASSVVGGLRDEQYF,TGTGCCAGCAGCGTAGTCGGCGGCTTACGGGACGAGCAGTACTTC
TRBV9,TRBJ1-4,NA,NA,CASSVGPTNEKLFF,TGTGCCAGCAGCGTAGGTCCCACTAATGAAAAACTGTTTTTT